The sequence of this T cell receptor beta chain was determined in a study of B cell selection in AIRE deficiency. General study results and limits: Shorter CDR3s marked shared Treg sequences, biased toward few non-templated insertions. Of some 4,000 shared Treg TCRbeta sequences, roughly 32% were healthy-only, 7.5% to 9.5% patient-only.

Sorted regulatory T cells were CD4-positive, CD25-high and CD127-low or negative. This clone was counted only a few times. Its antigen is currently unknown. V gave up 4 bases and J gave up 2 bases, with 15 bases separating them. Germline CDR1 and CDR2: GTSNPN and SVGIG (reference sequence). The CDR3 contains 14 residues. Profiling relied on immunoSEQ multiplex PCR, and the TCRdb table lists in-frame clones only, not all of them. The table includes about 26,000 clones, 80% to 95% detected once. Specimen: CD4+CD25+ Tregs sorted from PBMCs. The chain joins TRBV30 to TRBJ2-7; D perhaps matches TRBD1 (5 bases). This TCR derives from a human donor in good health. The CDR3 DNA reads TGTGCCTGGACCCAAGGGGCAGATACCTACGAGCAGTACTTC. Protein sequence: CAWTQGADTYEQYF.